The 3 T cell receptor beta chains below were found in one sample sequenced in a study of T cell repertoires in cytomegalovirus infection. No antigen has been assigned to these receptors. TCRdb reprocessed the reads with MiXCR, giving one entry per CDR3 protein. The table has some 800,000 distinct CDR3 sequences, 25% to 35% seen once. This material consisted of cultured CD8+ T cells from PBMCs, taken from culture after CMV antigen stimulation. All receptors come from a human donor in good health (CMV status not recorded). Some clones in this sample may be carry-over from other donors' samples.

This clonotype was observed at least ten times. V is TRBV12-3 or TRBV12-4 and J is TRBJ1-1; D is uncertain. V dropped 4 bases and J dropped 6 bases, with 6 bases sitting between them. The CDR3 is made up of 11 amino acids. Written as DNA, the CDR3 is TGTGCCAGCAGTTCCCCGGCTGAAGCTTTCTTT. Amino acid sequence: CASSSPAEAFF.

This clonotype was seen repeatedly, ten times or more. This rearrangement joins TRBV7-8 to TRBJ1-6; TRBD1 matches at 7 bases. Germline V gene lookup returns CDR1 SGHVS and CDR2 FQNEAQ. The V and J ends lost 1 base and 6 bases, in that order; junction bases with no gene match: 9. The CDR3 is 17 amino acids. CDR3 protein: CASSLGKTGLLNSPLHF. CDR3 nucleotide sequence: TGTGCCAGCAGCTTAGGGAAGACAGGGCTCCTTAATTCACCCCTCCACTTT.

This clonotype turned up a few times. The CDR3 reads CASSFKGSTTEAFF. DNA for the CDR3: TGTGCCAGCAGCTTTAAAGGGTCGACCACTGAAGCTTTCTTT. The chain recombines TRBV7-9 with TRBJ1-1; D unclear. The germline V and J ends were trimmed by 3 bases and 4 bases, with 12 bases remaining between them. CDR1 and CDR2 (germline): SEHNR, FQNEAQ (reference sequence). This CDR3 region has 14 residues.